This is a list of T cell receptor beta chains from one sample in a study of shared clonotypes between healthy human individuals. Only in-frame clones appear in the TCRdb table, and some are missing; sequencing was by immunoSEQ multiplex PCR. The sample has about 2.3 million clones, roughly 90% seen once. The sequenced sample consisted of naive CD4+ T cells from PBMCs. These receptors were collected from a man in his late teens or twenties in good health. Some clones in this sample may be carry-over from other donors' samples. CDR3s include the opening cysteine and the closing phenylalanine or tryptophan. D genes are given only for firm matches. Where a row states a size, it is once, few, many or the class of an expanded clone; other rows omit it.

J gene,D gene,V gene,clone size,CDR3 DNA,CDR3 protein
TRBJ2-1,-,TRBV7-3,-,TGTGCCAGCAGCTTGGGCGGTGGGGAGCGGTTCTTC,CASSLGGGERFF
TRBJ2-4,TRBD1,TRBV5-6,-,TGTGCCAGCAGCTCAATGGGACAGGGCCCCAAAAACATTCAGTACTTC,CASSSMGQGPKNIQYF
TRBJ2-1,TRBD2,TRBV5-4,-,TGTGCCAGCAGCAGGGGGACTAGCGGGATGATTGCGCAGTTCTTC,CASSRGTSGMIAQFF
TRBJ1-2,-,TRBV18,-,TGTGCCAGCTCACCAGGAACAGGCGATAACTATGGCTACACCTTC,CASSPGTGDNYGYTF
TRBJ1-4,TRBD1,TRBV4-2,few,TGTGCCAGCAGCCAACCGGGACAGGGAATAACGGAAAAACTGTTTTTT,CASSQPGQGITEKLFF
TRBJ1-1,-,TRBV25-1,few,TGTGCCAGCAGTCCAGGGACTAACACTGAAGCTTTCTTT,CASSPGTNTEAFF
TRBJ2-5,TRBD2,TRBV5-1,once,TGCGCCAGCAGCTCTCTAGCGGGAACCGGAGAGACCCAGTACTTC,CASSSLAGTGETQYF
TRBJ2-3,-,TRBV6-1,-,TGTGCCAGCAGTTACCACGAGGTGCAGTATTTT,CASSYHEVQYF
TRBJ1-2,-,TRBV27,-,TGTGCCAGCAGTTTATCCCGGACGGTAGCGGGCTACACCTTC,CASSLSRTVAGYTF
TRBJ2-2,-,TRBV5-1,-,TGCGCCAGCAGCTTGGGAGGGGTACCTTCCGGAACCGGGGAGCTGTTTTTT,CASSLGGVPSGTGELFF
TRBJ2-7,TRBD1,TRBV30,-,TGTGCCTGGAGTCAGGGACAGGGGTACGAGCAGTACTTC,CAWSQGQGYEQYF
TRBJ1-3,-,TRBV28,-,TGTGCCAGCAGCGCCCCAGGGGATCCGTCTGGAAACACCATATATTTT,CASSAPGDPSGNTIYF
TRBJ1-4,TRBD1,TRBV5-1,-,TGCGCCAGCAGCACCGGACAGGCTCCGGGAAATGAAAAACTGTTTTTT,CASSTGQAPGNEKLFF
TRBJ2-2,-,TRBV6-5,-,TGTGCCAGCAGGGATTGGAACACCGGGGAGCTGTTTTTT,CASRDWNTGELFF
TRBJ1-5,-,TRBV18,few,TGTGCCAGCTCACCGGGTCCCAATCAGCCCCAGCATTTT,CASSPGPNQPQHF
TRBJ2-2,-,TRBV7-9,-,TGTGCCAGCAGCTTAGTTTGGGGATCGGGCACCGGGGAGCTGTTTTTT,CASSLVWGSGTGELFF
TRBJ1-1,-,TRBV5-1,-,TGCGCCAGCAGCTTTGCCGCAGGGCGGAGCACTGAAGCTTTCTTT,CASSFAAGRSTEAFF
TRBJ2-1,TRBD2,TRBV28,-,TGTGCCAGCAGTTTAATCCCGGGGCTAGCGGGAGTGTATGAGCAGTTCTTC,CASSLIPGLAGVYEQFF
TRBJ1-5,TRBD1,TRBV10-2,-,TGCGCCAGCAGTGAGTCTGGGACAGGGGTCGATCAGCCCCAGCATTTT,CASSESGTGVDQPQHF
TRBJ1-1,-,TRBV6-5,-,TGTGCCAGCAGTTACTTTCGGACCGGGACGCGTGAAGCTTTCTTT,CASSYFRTGTREAFF
TRBJ2-3,-,TRBV28,once,TGTGCCAGCATCACCGGGGGTTTGGCAGATACGCAGTATTTT,CASITGGLADTQYF
TRBJ1-5,-,TRBV5-1,-,TGCGCCAGCAGCTTGAACGATGGGGACGATCAGCCCCAGCATTTT,CASSLNDGDDQPQHF
TRBJ2-5,-,TRBV4-1,-,TGCGCCAGCAGCCAAGACCGGGTCCGGGAGACCCAGTACTTC,CASSQDRVRETQYF
TRBJ1-3,-,TRBV2,-,TGTGCCAGCAGTGCGACTGCATCTGGAAACACCATATATTTT,CASSATASGNTIYF
TRBJ2-7,-,TRBV6-4,-,TGTGCCAGCAGCCTATTCCAGGGTCTTGACTACGAGCAGTACTTC,CASSLFQGLDYEQYF
TRBJ2-2,-,TRBV27,-,TGTGCCAGCAGTTTTGGGGGCACCGGGGAGCTGTTTTTT,CASSFGGTGELFF
TRBJ2-7,TRBD1,TRBV4-2,-,TGTGCCAGCAGCCCGAGGACAGGGCGTTACGAGCAGTACTTC,CASSPRTGRYEQYF
TRBJ1-3,TRBD1,TRBV7-2,-,TGTGCCAGCAGCTTATCCTTATACCCAGGGGGGGGAGGAAACACCATATATTTT,CASSLSLYPGGGGNTIYF
TRBJ2-5,TRBD1,TRBV9,-,TGTGCCAGCAGCCCCCGGCAGGGGGTTTTAGAGACCCAGTACTTC,CASSPRQGVLETQYF
TRBJ1-1,-,TRBV28,-,TGTGCCAGCAGTTTGGGTACTAGGAACACTGAAGCTTTCTTT,CASSLGTRNTEAFF
TRBJ2-1,TRBD1,TRBV5-1,-,TGCGCCAGCAGCCCAGCGGGACAGGGCGGCTCCTACAATGAGCAGTTCTTC,CASSPAGQGGSYNEQFF
TRBJ2-7,TRBD1,TRBV29-1,-,TGCAGCGTTGTCGCAGCCAGGGGGCTATCCTACGAGCAGTACTTC,CSVVAARGLSYEQYF
TRBJ1-2,-,TRBV6-5,-,TGTGCCAGCAGTTCCGTTAACACGGTGGGCTACACCTTC,CASSSVNTVGYTF
TRBJ2-5,-,TRBV11-2,-,TGTGCCAGCAGCTTAGATCTGGGGTTTAGGGAGACCCAGTACTTC,CASSLDLGFRETQYF
TRBJ1-2,-,TRBV7-8,-,TGTGCCAGCAGCCTTCGGGCCCGTGGCTACACCTTC,CASSLRARGYTF
TRBJ2-1,-,TRBV27,-,TGTGCCAGCAGTTCCCCGACAGTTAATAATGAGCAGTTCTTC,CASSSPTVNNEQFF
TRBJ2-3,-,TRBV7-6,-,TGTGCCAGCAGCTTCCGGGCAACTAGCCTCACAGATACGCAGTATTTT,CASSFRATSLTDTQYF
TRBJ2-7,TRBD1,TRBV25-1,-,TGTGCCAGCAGTGAATGGACAGGGGGCAGCGAGCAGTACTTC,CASSEWTGGSEQYF
TRBJ1-3,-,TRBV7-2,-,TGTGCCAGCAGCCTGGGACACCCTGGAAACACCATATATTTT,CASSLGHPGNTIYF
TRBJ2-1,-,TRBV7-9,-,TGTGCCAGCAGCTTAGTATCTAATGAGCAGTTCTTC,CASSLVSNEQFF
TRBJ1-2,-,TRBV27,-,TGTGCCAGCAGTTTAGGGCAGGGGAACTATGGCTACACCTTC,CASSLGQGNYGYTF
TRBJ1-1,TRBD1,TRBV29-1,-,TGCAGCGGAGGGAGGGGGCAGGGCACTGAAGCTTTCTTT,CSGGRGQGTEAFF
TRBJ1-2,-,TRBV28,-,TGTGCCAGCAGTTTATGGACTTTCTATGGCTACACCTTC,CASSLWTFYGYTF
TRBJ1-1,-,TRBV19,few,TGTGCCAGTAAGACGGTGGCTCGGACTGAAGCTTTCTTT,CASKTVARTEAFF
TRBJ1-2,TRBD1,TRBV4-1,-,TGCGCCAGCAGCCAAGAGAGGACAGGGAGCTTCTATGGCTACACCTTC,CASSQERTGSFYGYTF
TRBJ1-5,-,TRBV6-5,-,TGTGCCAGCACGGCGGATAGCAATCAGCCCCAGCATTTT,CASTADSNQPQHF
TRBJ2-1,-,TRBV7-3,-,TGTGCCAGCAGCTGGGCGGAGGCCCCATACAATGAGCAGTTCTTC,CASSWAEAPYNEQFF
TRBJ1-1,-,TRBV7-9,-,TGTGCCAGCAGCTTTCAGGACCGGGGAGCTTTCTTT,CASSFQDRGAFF
TRBJ2-1,TRBD2,TRBV5-1,-,TGCGCCAGCAGCTTGGTTCCGGGACTAGCGGGAGACCCCTCCTACAATGAGCAGTTCTTC,CASSLVPGLAGDPSYNEQFF
TRBJ2-3,TRBD1,TRBV2,-,TGTGCCAGCAGCACGGGGACAGGGGGTGTAAATACGCAGTATTTT,CASSTGTGGVNTQYF
TRBJ1-1,-,TRBV30,few,TGTGCCTGGGAAGAATTCAGGGACACTGAAGCTTTCTTT,CAWEEFRDTEAFF
TRBJ2-7,-,TRBV11-2,-,TGTGCCAGCAGCTTAGCGGTTGGGGGTTCCTACGAGCAGTACTTC,CASSLAVGGSYEQYF
TRBJ2-7,TRBD1,TRBV6-1,-,TGTGCCAGCAGTGACTCCGGGACAGGGAACTACGAGCAGTACTTC,CASSDSGTGNYEQYF
TRBJ2-4,-,TRBV28,-,TGTGCCAGCGCTGGGCCAGCCCGGAACATTCAGTACTTC,CASAGPARNIQYF
TRBJ2-1,-,TRBV28,-,TGTGCCAGCAGTTTATACTCGGGGGACAATGAGCAGTTCTTC,CASSLYSGDNEQFF
TRBJ2-2,-,TRBV7-2,once,TGTGCCAGCAGCCTTAGCGGAAGCGCAGGGGTGCTGTTTTTT,CASSLSGSAGVLFF